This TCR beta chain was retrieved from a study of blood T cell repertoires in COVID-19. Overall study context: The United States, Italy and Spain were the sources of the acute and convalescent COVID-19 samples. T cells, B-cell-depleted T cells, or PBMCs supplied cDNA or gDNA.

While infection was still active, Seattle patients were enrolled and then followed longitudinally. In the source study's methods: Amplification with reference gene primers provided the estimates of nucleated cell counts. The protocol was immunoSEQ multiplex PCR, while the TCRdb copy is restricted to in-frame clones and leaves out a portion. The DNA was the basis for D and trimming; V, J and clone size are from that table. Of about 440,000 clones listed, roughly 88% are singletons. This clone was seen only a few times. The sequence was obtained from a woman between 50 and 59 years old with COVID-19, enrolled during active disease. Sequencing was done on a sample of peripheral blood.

The CDR3 coding sequence is TGCAGTGCTAGTAGGGGGAAACATCAGCCCCAGCATTTT. Protein product: CSASRGKHQPQHF. V is TRBV20-1 and J is TRBJ1-5; a possible D gene is TRBD1 (6 bases). Deletions cut 3 bases from V and 5 bases from J, with 11 bases between. The V gene's germline CDR1 is DFQATT and CDR2 SNEGSKA (reference sequence). CDR3 length: 13 amino acids.